The 21 T cell receptor beta chains in this list originate from one sample, sequenced in a study of cytomegalovirus exposure and HLA in healthy donors. PCR was performed using 60 Vbeta and 13 Jbeta primers. The data were produced by immunoSEQ multiplex PCR, yet TCRdb's version contains in-frame clones alone and is incomplete. Of about 59,000 clones listed, roughly 80% are singletons. Sequencing was carried out using PBMCs. The origin of the receptors is a woman aged 40 to 50 in good health and CMV-seronegative.

This clone appeared a single time. The genes are TRBV27 and TRBJ2-7, with 9 bases identical to TRBD1. The CDR3 is 15 amino acids. With V trimmed by 6 bases and J by 3 bases, 9 bases remained unmatched. Per germline, CDR1 MNHEY and CDR2 SMNVEV (reference sequence). CDR3 amino acids: CASSATGTGNYEQYF. CDR3 nucleotides: TGTGCCAGCAGCGCCACGGGGACAGGGAACTACGAGCAGTACTTC.

This clone has just a few counts. The chain is built from TRBV6-5 and TRBJ2-1, with 7 bases matching TRBD1. Germline V CDR1 and CDR2: MNHEY, SVGAGI. Trimming took 6 bases from V and 2 from J; bases not matched to a gene: 7. CDR3 length: 15 residues. The CDR3 loop reads CASSRQGATYNEQFF. In DNA form, the CDR3 reads TGTGCCAGCAGCCGACAGGGCGCCACCTACAATGAGCAGTTCTTC.

The rearrangement links TRBV30 to TRBJ2-1, with D possibly being TRBD2 (6 bases). The V gene's germline CDR1 is GTSNPN and CDR2 SVGIG (reference sequence). V shed 3 bases and J shed 4 bases, with 13 bases lying between them. This CDR3 has 14 amino acids. The CDR3 DNA reads as TGTGCCTGGAGAAGCTTAGCGGCGTACAATGAGCAGTTCTTC. Translated, it gives CAWRSLAAYNEQFF.

The rearrangement links TRBV29-1 to TRBJ2-5; possibly TRBD1 for D (5 bases). Germline-derived CDR1 and CDR2 are SQVTM and ANQGSEA. The CDR3 runs to 14 residues. The V end was cut by 3 bases, the J end by 0 bases, with 11 bases between. For the CDR3, the DNA is TGCAGCGTTGAGGGCTTGGACAACCAAGAGACCCAGTACTTC. As protein: CSVEGLDNQETQYF. Combining the CDR3 with reference TRBV29-1 and TRBJ2-5 gives the whole variable domain SAVISQKPSRDICQRGTSLTIQCQVDSQVTMMFWYRQQPGQSLTLIATANQGSEATYESGFVIDKFPISRPNLTFSTLTVSNMSPEDSSIYLCSVEGLDNQETQYFGPGTRLLVL.

This chain joins TRBV11-2 and TRBJ1-2, with D possibly TRBD1 on 6 matching bases. The germline gives CDR1 SGHAT, CDR2 FQNNGV. Trimming shortened V by 4 bases and J by 7 bases, and 19 bases separated the two germline ends. The CDR3 consists of 15 residues. The CDR3, as DNA: TGTGCCAGCAGCTCTGACAGGAATCCCTGGATTGGCTACACCTTC. It translates to CASSSDRNPWIGYTF.

The CDR3 is CASSLAPGSGSRETQYF. The CDR3 DNA reads as TGTGCCAGCAGCTTAGCGCCAGGTAGCGGGAGCCGAGAGACCCAGTACTTC. The chain has TRBV7-9 and TRBJ2-5, with 9 nucleotides matching TRBD2. V dropped 0 bases and J dropped 4; count of bases not matched to a gene: 9. The CDR3 consists of 17 residues. Germline values: CDR1 SEHNR, CDR2 FQNEAQ (reference sequence).

The rearrangement links TRBV6-4 to TRBJ2-1; 14 bases are shared with TRBD2. The germline CDR1 and CDR2 sequences are MRHNA and SNTAGT. V lost 6 bases to trimming and J lost 12 bases; unmatched junction nucleotides: 4. This CDR3 spans 13 amino acids. CDR3 residues: CASSPGTSGGQFF. CDR3 coding DNA: TGTGCCAGCAGCCCCGGGACTAGCGGGGGGCAGTTCTTC.

This sequence joins TRBV6-5 and TRBJ2-1; D unresolved. The CDR3 is 16 amino acids. The germline CDR1 and CDR2 sequences are MNHEY and SVGAGI. Trimming shortened V by 0 bases and J by 0 bases, and 9 bases separated the two germline ends. CDR3 sequence: CASSYSALSSYNEQFF. For the CDR3, the DNA is TGTGCCAGCAGTTACTCTGCGTTAAGCTCCTACAATGAGCAGTTCTTC.

This clone was detected once. V is TRBV6-1 and J is TRBJ1-2; no reliable D call. V lost 1 base and J 3 bases, leaving 12 bases between the germline ends. This CDR3 comprises 15 residues. Germline CDR1 is MNHNS and CDR2 is SASEGT. The CDR3 DNA reads as TGTGCCAGCAGTGAAGTGGGCAGGCTCGACTATGGCTACACCTTC. It specifies CASSEVGRLDYGYTF.

V is TRBV5-1 and J is TRBJ1-3; 8 nucleotides line up with TRBD1. Per germline, CDR1 SGHRS and CDR2 YFSETQ. The J segment lost 2 bases and the V segment lost 4 bases, leaving 2 bases of the junction unmatched. This CDR3 is 14 amino acids long. CDR3 in amino acids: CASSGTGTGNTIYF. DNA of the CDR3: TGCGCCAGCAGCGGGACAGGTACTGGAAACACCATATATTTT.

This sequence joins TRBV4-2 and TRBJ2-3, with a weak D call TRBD1 (5 bases). Per germline, CDR1 LGHNA and CDR2 YNFKEQ. V lost 0 bases to trimming and J lost 2 bases, with 12 bases between them. There are 16 residues in the CDR3. CDR3 bases: TGTGCCAGCAGCCAAGATCGGCAGGGATCCACAGATACGCAGTATTTT. Translated, it gives CASSQDRQGSTDTQYF.

A few counts support this clone. J is TRBJ1-1 and V is TRBV28; D remains unclear. The CDR3 is made up of 14 amino acids. V was clipped by 3 bases and J by 2 bases, with 10 bases between them. Germline CDR1 and CDR2: MDHEN and SYDVKM. As DNA, the CDR3 is TGTGCCAGCAGTTTTACCGGGTCCAACACTGAAGCTTTCTTT. It yields the protein CASSFTGSNTEAFF.

In nucleotides, the CDR3 is TGTGCCAGCAGCCAAGAGACCCCGGGAGGACGTGCAGATACGCAGTATTTT. The encoded protein is CASSQETPGGRADTQYF. V gene TRBV4-2 combines with J gene TRBJ2-3; 7 nucleotides line up with TRBD2. Germline V gene data show CDR1 as LGHNA and CDR2 as YNFKEQ. Trimming at V came to 0 bases and at J to 4 bases, leaving 10 bases not matched to a gene. The CDR3 extends over 17 amino acids.

The chain has TRBV6-5 and TRBJ2-7, with TRBD2 matching over 7 bases. The CDR3 covers 14 residues. CDR1 is MNHEY and CDR2 is SVGAGI in the germline V gene. V trimming: 6 bases; J trimming: 6 bases; junction bases outside the gene matches: 11. This CDR3 reads CASRPFLGGGEQYF. In DNA, the CDR3 is TGTGCCAGCAGGCCCTTTCTGGGCGGGGGCGAGCAGTACTTC.

This clone was detected only once. This chain joins TRBV13 and TRBJ2-7, with D unresolved. This CDR3 is built from 14 residues. CDR1 and CDR2 (germline): PRHDT, FYEKMQ (reference sequence). Trimming shortened V by 0 bases and J by 2 bases, and 8 bases separated the two germline ends. CDR3 nucleotide sequence: TGTGCCAGCAGCTTAGGCTTATCCCCCTACGAGCAGTACTTC. Its translation: CASSLGLSPYEQYF.

DNA of the CDR3: TGCGCCAGCAGCCAAGGACAGGGGGGCGCTCTGTCTAATGAAAAACTGTTTTTT. Protein product: CASSQGQGGALSNEKLFF. This chain links TRBV4-3 with TRBJ1-4; 9 bases agree with TRBD1. Germline V gene data show CDR1 as LGHNA and CDR2 as YSLEER. The CDR3 is made up of 18 amino acids. Trimming took 1 base from V and 3 from J; bases not matched to a gene: 9.

The rearrangement joins TRBV7-3 to TRBJ2-1; TRBD2 matches 13 bases. The length of the CDR3 is 16 residues. CDR1 SGHTA and CDR2 FQGTGA come from the germline V gene. The trim removed 4 bases at V and 5 bases at J, leaving 5 bases unmatched. The CDR3 bases are TGTGCCAGCAGCTCCTCCGGGACTAGCGGGGACAATGAGCAGTTCTTC. This sequence encodes CASSSSGTSGDNEQFF.

V gene TRBV5-1 combines with J gene TRBJ2-1; TRBD1 aligns across 7 bases. The germline CDR1 and CDR2 sequences are SGHRS and YFSETQ. The length of the CDR3 is 15 residues. J was trimmed by 5 bases and V by 3 bases; bases with no gene match: 8. This CDR3 reads CASSSQGVLDNEQFF. The DNA for the CDR3 is TGCGCCAGCAGCTCCCAGGGGGTTCTGGACAATGAGCAGTTCTTC. Full variable domain (missing parts from reference TRBV5-1 and TRBJ2-1): KAGVTQTPRYLIKTRGQQVTLSCSPISGHRSVSWYQQTPGQGLQFLFEYFSETQRNKGNFPGRFSGRQFSNSRSEMNVSTLELGDSALYLCASSSQGVLDNEQFFGPGTRLTVL.

This clone was detected only a few times. The chain couples TRBV6-5 to TRBJ2-7, with 11 bases matching TRBD2. The CDR3 covers 15 residues. Trimming at V came to 6 bases and at J to 3 bases, leaving 7 bases not matched to a gene. Germline CDR1 reads MNHEY; CDR2 reads SVGAGI. This chain's CDR3 is CASRPTSGSNYEQYF. As DNA, the CDR3 is TGTGCCAGCAGACCAACTAGCGGGAGTAACTACGAGCAGTACTTC.

The chain joins TRBV28 to TRBJ2-7, with 8 bases matching TRBD1. The germline CDR1 and CDR2 sequences are MDHEN and SYDVKM. V dropped 3 bases and J dropped 3; count of bases not matched to a gene: 4. The CDR3 runs to 14 residues. The CDR3: CASSLRDRSYEQYF. CDR3 bases: TGTGCCAGCAGTTTGAGGGACAGGAGCTACGAGCAGTACTTC.

The chain uses TRBV19 and TRBJ1-3, with D possibly being TRBD1 (5 bases). Germline assignment: CDR1 LNHDA and CDR2 SQIVND (reference sequence). The CDR3 extends over 15 amino acids. Trimming removed 4 bases from V and 9 bases from J, with 19 bases in between. The CDR3 nucleotides are TGTGCCAGTAGTACACCTGGGGAGGGGCGGAGCACCATATATTTT. This translates into CASSTPGEGRSTIYF.